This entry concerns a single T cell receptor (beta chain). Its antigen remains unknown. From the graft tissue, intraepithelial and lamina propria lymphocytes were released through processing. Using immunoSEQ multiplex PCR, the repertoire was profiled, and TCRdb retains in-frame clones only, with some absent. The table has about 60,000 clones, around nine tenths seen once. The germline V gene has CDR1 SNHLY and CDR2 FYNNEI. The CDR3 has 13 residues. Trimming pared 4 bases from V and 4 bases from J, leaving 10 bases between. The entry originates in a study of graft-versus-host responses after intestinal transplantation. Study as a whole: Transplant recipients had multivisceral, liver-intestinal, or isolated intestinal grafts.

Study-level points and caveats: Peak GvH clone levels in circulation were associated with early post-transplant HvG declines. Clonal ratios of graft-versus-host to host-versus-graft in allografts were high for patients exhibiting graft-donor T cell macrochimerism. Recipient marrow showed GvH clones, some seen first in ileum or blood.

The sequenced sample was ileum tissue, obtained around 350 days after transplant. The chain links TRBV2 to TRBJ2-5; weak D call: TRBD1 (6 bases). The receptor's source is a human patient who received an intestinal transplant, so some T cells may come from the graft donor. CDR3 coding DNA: TGTGCCAGCAGTGCAGGGGCGCGAGAGACCCAGTACTTC. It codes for CASSAGARETQYF.